This is a list of T cell receptor beta chains from one sample in a study of blood T cell repertoires in COVID-19. Profiled with immunoSEQ multiplex PCR; TCRdb holds only in-frame clones, not every one. The sample includes roughly 300,000 clones, approximately 89% of them seen just once. Sample: PBMCs or T cells enriched from blood (not recorded which). The receptor set was obtained from a young woman who had recovered from COVID-19. The CDR3 runs from the conserved cysteine through the conserved F or W. The order of the fields is D gene, clone size, V gene, J gene, CDR3 protein, CDR3 DNA. The D gene is left open where the match is weak. A row's size may be missing; if present it is once, few, many or a size class.

D: TRBD1
size: .
V: TRBV7-6
J: TRBJ2-5
CDR3: CASSLEQGVAETQYF
DNA: TGTGCCAGCAGCTTAGAGCAGGGGGTGGCGGAGACCCAGTACTTC

D: TRBD1
size: .
V: TRBV6-6
J: TRBJ2-7
CDR3: CASSYRTGGEQYF
DNA: TGTGCCAGCAGTTACCGGACAGGGGGCGAGCAGTACTTC

D: TRBD1
size: .
V: TRBV27
J: TRBJ1-4
CDR3: CARQGGNEKLFF
DNA: TGTGCCAGGCAGGGGGGCAATGAAAAACTGTTTTTT

D: .
size: .
V: TRBV15
J: TRBJ1-5
CDR3: CATSRRQDGNQPQHF
DNA: TGTGCCACCAGCAGGCGACAAGATGGCAATCAGCCCCAGCATTTT

D: .
size: .
V: TRBV5-1
J: TRBJ2-1
CDR3: CASSFDSYNEQFF
DNA: TGCGCCAGCAGCTTTGATAGCTACAATGAGCAGTTCTTC

D: TRBD2
size: .
V: TRBV9
J: TRBJ2-5
CDR3: CASSVGLAGGETQYF
DNA: TGTGCCAGCAGCGTAGGGCTAGCGGGGGGAGAGACCCAGTACTTC

D: TRBD1
size: .
V: TRBV7-3
J: TRBJ1-1
CDR3: CASSPGGQNTEAFF
DNA: TGTGCCAGCAGCCCAGGGGGCCAGAACACTGAAGCTTTCTTT

D: .
size: .
V: TRBV6-2/TRBV6-3
J: TRBJ2-4
CDR3: CASSYRDFPRDIQYF
DNA: TGTGCCAGCAGTTACCGGGACTTCCCAAGGGACATTCAGTACTTC

D: .
size: once
V: TRBV21-1
J: TRBJ2-1
CDR3: CASSKAPSSGDSYNEQFF
DNA: TGTGCCAGCAGCAAAGCCCCTTCTAGCGGGGACTCCTACAATGAGCAGTTCTTC

D: TRBD1
size: .
V: TRBV4-3
J: TRBJ2-1
CDR3: CASSQVPGGQTYNEQFF
DNA: TGCGCCAGCAGCCAAGTTCCAGGGGGACAGACCTACAATGAGCAGTTCTTC

D: TRBD2
size: .
V: TRBV18
J: TRBJ2-3
CDR3: CASSPTPGGDTQYF
DNA: TGTGCCAGCTCCCCAACCCCGGGGGGGGATACGCAGTATTTT

D: .
size: .
V: TRBV7-8
J: TRBJ2-7
CDR3: CASSLGAGAYEQYF
DNA: TGTGCCAGCAGCTTAGGGGCAGGGGCTTACGAGCAGTACTTC

D: .
size: .
V: TRBV9
J: TRBJ1-1
CDR3: CASSSRQVSEAFF
DNA: TGTGCCAGCAGCTCAAGACAGGTTTCTGAAGCTTTCTTT

D: .
size: .
V: TRBV19
J: TRBJ1-2
CDR3: CASSSGLPAGYGYTF
DNA: TGTGCCAGTAGCTCAGGCCTCCCGGCGGGCTATGGCTACACCTTC

D: TRBD1
size: .
V: TRBV7-9
J: TRBJ1-1
CDR3: CASSSRTGRNTEAFF
DNA: TGTGCCAGCAGCTCCCGGACAGGGCGGAACACTGAAGCTTTCTTT

D: .
size: .
V: TRBV5-1
J: TRBJ1-2
CDR3: CASSSGMDGYTF
DNA: TGCGCCAGCAGTTCGGGGATGGATGGCTACACCTTC

D: .
size: .
V: TRBV5-1
J: TRBJ1-4
CDR3: CASSLVGAGLNEKLFF
DNA: TGCGCCAGCAGCTTGGTTGGCGCAGGGCTTAATGAAAAACTGTTTTTT